A single TCR beta chain is shown here with its context. This specimen comes from a study of CD8 T cells in Susac syndrome. With random hexamers, reverse transcription was performed on roughly 0.5 to 1 ug of RNA. TCR beta CDR3 was amplified by immunoSEQ multiplex PCR. This amplification extended across 54 Vbeta and 13 Jbeta segments. TCRdb called the immunoSEQ multiplex PCR reads again in MiXCR, with one record for every CDR3 protein. The profile covers about 180,000 distinct CDR3 sequences, with 85% to 95% appearing a single time and 0.099% taken by the ten largest. The V end lost 8 bases, the J end lost 2 bases, and 12 bases lay between the germline ends. This CDR3 is 14 amino acids long.

The chain is built from TRBV12-3 or TRBV12-4 and TRBJ2-2; no clear D gene. The receptor's source is a human donor with Susac syndrome. Source material: CD4+ T cells from PBMCs. CDR3 in DNA: TGTGCCAGCCTCCCGGGCTATAACACCGGGGAGCTGTTTTTT. Amino acids: CASLPGYNTGELFF.